What follows is one T cell receptor beta chain and its context. Its antigen is not identified. This specimen comes from a study of Ad26.COV2.S vaccination and SARS-CoV-2 variants. Overall study context: Intramuscularly, Ad26.COV2.S was given either once or twice, 56 days apart. Overall study findings and caveats: In TCR breadth and depth analyses, total T cell responses may have been underestimated. Breadth of non-spike TCRs did not differ between vaccinees and placebo recipients. People given the vaccine had a wider spike-specific TCR breadth than placebo recipients did.

From germline, CDR1 is SEHNR and CDR2 FQNEAQ (reference sequence). Trimming shortened V by 2 bases and J by 4 bases, and 12 bases separated the two germline ends. The CDR3 extends over 15 amino acids. The treatment is: some 19 received Ad26.COV2.S at low or high dose, single or two shots; 5 received placebo; per-sample allocation not given. All samples were drawn on day 63, counting from the first vaccine or placebo injection. Some clones are missing from TCRdb's copy, which holds only in-frame ones; the method was immunoSEQ multiplex PCR. This sample yields 200,000 to 250,000 clones, of which roughly 90% are seen a single time; around a tenth belongs to the top ten.

The receptor comes from a person aged 18-65 years who received the Ad26.COV2.S COVID-19 vaccine or a placebo. This material consisted of peripheral blood, taken in a trial of Ad26.COV2.S vaccine versus placebo. The V gene is TRBV7-9, the J gene TRBJ2-1, with D maybe TRBD1 (6 bases). CDR3 in amino acids: CASSLQDSQYNEQFF. Written as DNA, the CDR3 is TGTGCCAGCAGCTTACAGGACAGCCAATACAATGAGCAGTTCTTC.